The T cell receptor beta chain under discussion was sequenced for a study of low-dose radiotherapy and immunotherapy resistance in tumors (dated by TCRdb to 2022 to 2024). A note on the overall study: Patients in Cohort 1 were given 0.5 Gy per fraction every 2 weeks, and the prescribed total PTV dose was 6.5 Gy. In Cohort 2, 1 Gy per fraction was delivered every two weeks, for a total of 13 Gy over 26 weeks. Patients were given nivolumab as a 240 mg flat dose every two weeks and ipilimumab at 1 mg/kg every six weeks, with both drugs delivered intravenously. Intravenous cyclophosphamide at 200 mg/m2 was administered every two weeks, one day ahead of each radiation and immunotherapy administration. Patients took aspirin 300 mg orally once daily for four cycles, starting on cycle 1 day 1. Randomization of trial participants into treatment groups was not performed. Eight patients were included in the translational analysis: three from the first dose cohort and the first five from the second dose cohort.

First-strand cDNA was synthesized using Superscript III and a set of TRAV- and TRBV-specific primers, so that both TCRalpha and TCRbeta chains were covered. TCRs were amplified for about 22 PCR cycles with Phusion, using a constant-region primer paired with the adapter attached to the V primers. The isolated mRNA was amplified using the MessageAmp II aRNA Amplification Kit, with in vitro transcription performed for about 15 hours at 37 degrees C. The Dynabeads mRNA DIRECT Purification Kit was used to isolate the mRNA for TCR sequencing. Indexed Illumina adapters were added in a second approximately 26-cycle Phusion PCR, and the resulting products were purified with AMPure XP beads. From the authors' description of their analysis: Custom Perl scripts were used to pool TCR sequences that encoded the same protein, to remove out-of-frame sequences, and to calculate the abundance of each clonotype. Any TCR sequence backed by just one read was left out of the analysis. The metrics used to describe the repertoires included Shannon entropy, Gini index, clonality, richness, and the frequency of TCRs shared between repertoires. TCRdb took the public reads, trimmed them with fastp at Q25, ran MiXCR for clone calling and kept in-frame beta chains. Rows matching on CDR3 protein sequence are summarized as one entry with the most common DNA and genes. TCRdb, rather than the study authors, made the V and J calls. The sample data list 15,000 to 20,000 distinct CDR3 sequences, and about 71% of these were observed just once. The ten top clones hold approximately 5% of the sample.

Inclusive of the bounding cysteine and phenylalanine, the CDR3 is 13 residues long. CDR3 DNA is the only sequence kept; it has 39 bases, read in frame from the first base. Via the germline V gene, CDR1 is MNHEY and CDR2 SVGEGT. The trim is 5 bases for V and 0 bases for J, with a gap of 7 bases between the germline ends. Donors were enrolled in RACIN, a single-arm phase I dose-escalation trial combining nivolumab, ipilimumab, aspirin, low-dose cyclophosphamide and low-dose radiotherapy. Eligible patients had advanced, TIL-negative solid tumors. Turning to this clonotype: Its antigen specificity is not known. Within one base of it there is no much larger clone, and no base qualities were kept.

The chain was built from TRBV6-2 or TRBV6-3 and TRBJ1-1; the D gene cannot be named for sure. The TCR originated in a human donor with advanced metastatic prostate, ovarian, gallbladder or colorectal cancer (not recorded which). This table probably holds off-target reads from a library built for another chain. The base sequence is TGTGCCAGCAGTGTGACGGTGAACACTGAAGCTTTCTTT. It encodes CASSVTVNTEAFF.